This T cell receptor (beta chain) is drawn from a study of T-cell reconstitution after alpha-beta-depleted transplantation in children. Broader study findings: Some patients owed their high day-60 TCRbeta diversity to surviving recipient T cells and thymic progenitors.

This clonotype was counted many times. Its cognate antigen is unknown. The germline V gene encodes CDR1 MDHEN and CDR2 SYDVKM. J was trimmed by 2 bases and V by 5 bases; bases with no gene match: 17. This CDR3 has 19 amino acids. Unique molecular identifiers were used to barcode this TCRbeta library. From the PCR reads, TCRdb called clonotypes with MiXCR, one entry per CDR3 protein. The table has hundreds of thousands of distinct CDR3 sequences, under 25% seen once; the top ten hold 12% to 15%. The starting material was PBMCs, mostly from graft donor cells, obtained 360 days after TCRalphabeta/CD19-depleted stem cell transplant. The chain is built from TRBV28 and TRBJ2-3; 9 bases are shared with TRBD2. The TCR sequence derives from a boy under three years old who had a stem cell transplant for acute myeloid leukemia, so the T cells may come from the graft donor. CDR3: CASSPPWAGGPFSTDTQYF. The CDR3 nucleotides are TGTGCCAGCAGTCCACCTTGGGCGGGGGGGCCGTTCTCCACAGATACGCAGTATTTT.